Listed here are 10 T cell receptor beta chains from one sample, sequenced in a study of T-cell memory formation after mild COVID-19. TCRdb processed the 5' RACE reads anew with MiXCR; each CDR3 protein has one entry. The data hold 300,000 to 350,000 distinct CDR3 sequences, with approximately 19% observed a single time. Sample: PBMCs or a T cell subset sorted from them (not recorded which). Receptor source: a young man who had mild COVID-19 (a few samples of this study predate the infection). Cell type and time point are not known.

This clonotype was found a few times. The V call is TRBV29-1, the J call TRBJ2-5; D is perhaps TRBD2 (6 bases). V was trimmed by 3 bases and J by 5 bases, leaving 16 bases between them. CDR3 length: 14 amino acids. Germline assignment: CDR1 SQVTM and CDR2 ANQGSEA. CDR3 sequence (DNA): TGCAGCGTTGATTCGTCGGGGGTCGGGGAGACCCAGTACTTC. Its protein is CSVDSSGVGETQYF.

This clonotype was counted between two and nine times. This chain connects TRBV21-1 to TRBJ2-1; the table calls TRBD1, which could not be checked here. TRBV21-1 is assigned pseudogene status. There are 17 residues in the CDR3. The chain's CDR3 is CASASRTRGKAYNEQFF. The CDR3 DNA is TGTGCCAGCGCGTCCCGGACGAGGGGAAAGGCCTACAATGAGCAGTTCTTC.

The rearrangement joins TRBV3-1 to TRBJ2-5; tentatively, D is TRBD1 (6 bases). Germline V gene sequence: CDR1 LGHDT, CDR2 YNNKEL (reference sequence). The CDR3 runs 15 residues. Trimming removed 6 bases from V and 5 bases from J, with 19 bases in between. CDR3 sequence reads: CASRPSTRQGETQYF. As DNA, the CDR3 is TGTGCCAGCAGGCCAAGTACGCGGCAGGGGGAGACCCAGTACTTC.

The J gene is TRBJ1-5, the V gene TRBV6-5, with D maybe TRBD1 (6 bases). Deletions cut 6 bases from V and 1 base from J, with 19 bases between. Germline lookup yields CDR1 MNHEY and CDR2 SVGAGI. There are 17 residues in the CDR3. CDR3 region: CASRNRASTVSNQPQHF. CDR3 nucleotides: TGTGCCAGCAGGAACAGGGCTTCAACCGTAAGCAATCAGCCCCAGCATTTT.

The rearrangement links TRBV4-1 to TRBJ2-2; 7 bases are shared with TRBD1. Germline values: CDR1 MGHRA, CDR2 YSYEKL. This CDR3 comprises 12 residues. J gave up 1 base and V 10 bases, and 0 bases lay outside the gene matches. The CDR3 sequence is CATGGNTGELFF. The CDR3 bases are TGCGCCACAGGGGGGAACACCGGGGAGCTGTTTTTT.

V usage is TRBV5-1 and J usage is TRBJ1-1, with 11 bases lining up with TRBD1. This CDR3 comprises 15 residues. J gave up 1 base and V 4 bases, and 3 bases lay outside the gene matches. Germline V gene data show CDR1 as SGHRS and CDR2 as YFSETQ. CDR3 sequence reads: CASSTDRGRNTEAFF. The DNA of the CDR3 is TGCGCCAGCAGCACGGACAGGGGGCGGAACACTGAAGCTTTCTTT.

Written as DNA, the CDR3 is TGCGCCAGCAGCTTTAGGACAGGGGAGGCTTTCTTT. Amino acid sequence: CASSFRTGEAFF. This chain connects TRBV5-1 to TRBJ1-1; 9 bases align to TRBD1. With V trimmed by 2 bases and J by 11 bases, 4 bases remained unmatched. CDR3 length: 12 residues. The germline V gene has CDR1 SGHRS and CDR2 YFSETQ. The full variable domain, its missing parts supplied by reference TRBV5-1 and TRBJ1-1, is KAGVTQTPRYLIKTRGQQVTLSCSPISGHRSVSWYQQTPGQGLQFLFEYFSETQRNKGNFPGRFSGRQFSNSRSEMNVSTLELGDSALYLCASSFRTGEAFFGQGTRLTVV.

The V gene is TRBV4-3, the J gene TRBJ1-2, with TRBD1 matching over 7 bases. The junction had 5 bases not matched to a gene; V was cut back by 0 bases and J by 4 bases. From germline, CDR1 is LGHNA and CDR2 YSLEER. This CDR3 is built from 15 residues. The CDR3 loop is CASSQDQGGSYGYTF. The CDR3 DNA follows: TGCGCCAGCAGCCAAGATCAGGGGGGAAGCTATGGCTACACCTTC.

The rearrangement uses TRBV10-3 and TRBJ2-2, with 9 bases fitting TRBD1. The ends lost 9 bases at V and 4 bases at J; junction bases unmatched: 12. CDR3 size: 16 residues. CDR1 is ENHRY and CDR2 is SYGVKD in the germline V gene. The CDR3 DNA sequence: TGTGCCATTGGGAGACCGGGACAGGGAGTCACCGGGGAGCTGTTTTTT. Its translation: CAIGRPGQGVTGELFF.

V gene TRBV4-3 combines with J gene TRBJ2-3; no clear D gene. This CDR3 has 14 amino acids. CDR1 LGHNA and CDR2 YSLEER come from the germline V gene. Deletions cut 2 bases from V and 6 bases from J, with 12 bases between. The CDR3 nucleotides read TGCGCCAGCAGCCAACAAGAAAATGTGGATACGCAGTATTTT. Translated, it gives CASSQQENVDTQYF.